The present T cell receptor beta chain was sequenced within a study of follicular helper T cells after annual influenza vaccination (dated by TCRdb to 2017 to 2019). For the wider study: After each seasonal influenza vaccination, blood was collected on days 0, 7 and 28. One week after vaccination, a second recruited cohort of approximately twelve subjects (Table S1) displayed a similar ICOS+CD38+ cTfh response. The 2013-2014 samples were cryopreserved, while the 2015 samples were processed right after collection. Multi-year samples were available from six subjects, with four subjects covering two vaccination seasons and two subjects covering three seasons. To look at recall of cTfh clones, some subjects were tracked through successive annual vaccinations covering the 2013-2014, 2014-2015 and 2015-2016 seasons.

On this clone: Its antigen is not yet known. One base away there is no much larger clone; base qualities are not given.

The time point label corresponds to: 2013-2014 season, 7 days after vaccination. Seasonal inactivated influenza vaccine (Fluvarix) was administered to adults, and sorted blood CD4 subsets were tracked by TCRB sequencing before and after vaccination. To be eligible, subjects had to live in the community and must not have received influenza vaccine in the previous 6 months. Influenza vaccine contraindications, substance abuse, HIV/AIDS, active malignancy, immunomodulatory medication and active illness such as respiratory infection were included among the exclusion criteria. Between about 35 and 100 mL of blood was sampled per time point. Circulating Tfh were defined as non-naive CD4+CXCR5+PD-1+ cells and sorted into ICOS+CD38+ and ICOS-CD38- fractions. Ficoll-Paque PLUS or SepMate separation was used to isolate PBMC. Before DNA extraction, cell subsets were sorted from PBMC on a BD FACS Aria. The paper as a whole reports these results and caveats: ICOS+CD38+ cTfh clonality correlated with the frequency of that population, and its change correlated with the change in circulating plasmablast frequency. Rare clonotypes could not be sampled because productive TCRB sequences were recovered from only roughly 10-20% of the analyzed cells. A recurrent oligoclonal ICOS+CD38+ cTfh response containing tetramer and AIM influenza-specific clonotypes was recalled by successive annual vaccinations. Day 7 ICOS+CD38+ clones were most often found later in ICOS-CD38- cTfh, suggesting that subset may serve as a memory reservoir.

The library came from the immunoSEQ multiplex PCR assay. Adaptive Biotechnologies carried out TCRB amplification, library preparation, sequencing and preliminary bioinformatics at Survey level resolution. For TCRB sequencing, genomic DNA from the sorted cTfh populations was amplified by multiplex PCR. The authors processed their data as follows. Clonality was calculated in R as 1 minus normalized Shannon entropy, and the Gini index was calculated with the R package ineq. To get the overlap score, the summed counts of shared sequences were divided by the total counts of all sequences in both of the compared samples. The significance of shared clonotypes was tested with Fisher's exact test, assuming a theoretical repertoire of 10^7 TCRB sequences. Imported from immuneACCESS, the table was reduced by TCRdb to in-frame sequences with V and J called. These copies leave out some clones; in studies compared against another copy, an unresolved V gene accounts for under half, and the cause of the remainder is not known. That table gives V, J and clone size, and the DNA gave D and trimming. The sample contains nearly 9,000 clones, more than 80% of them found a single time. The ten largest clones represent 3% of the sample.

Looking up the germline V gene yields CDR1 SGHRS and CDR2 YFSETQ. At the junction V is shortened by 4 bases and J by 1 base; bases outside the gene matches: 9. The CDR3, cysteine through phenylalanine, is 16 amino acids long. The read is trimmed to its CDR3 DNA, 48 bases read in frame from base 1. This specimen consisted of CXCR5+ CD38- circulating T follicular helper cells from blood, obtained 7 days after influenza vaccination. Per the publication, the cell subset or site label means: circulating Tfh, non-naive CD4+CXCR5+PD-1+ (ICOS+CD38+ or ICOS-CD38-). The origin of this receptor is an adult who received the influenza vaccine. This chain joins TRBV5-1 to TRBJ2-3; TRBD1 matches 7 bases in the middle. The CDR3 protein sequence reads: CASSPSRDSRTDTQYF. DNA sequence: TGCGCCAGCAGCCCAAGCCGGGACAGCCGCACAGATACGCAGTATTTT. Reference TRBV5-1 and TRBJ2-3 proteins supply the regions before and after the CDR3; the full variable domain is: KAGVTQTPRYLIKTRGQQVTLSCSPISGHRSVSWYQQTPGQGLQFLFEYFSETQRNKGNFPGRFSGRQFSNSRSEMNVSTLELGDSALYLCASSPSRDSRTDTQYFGPGTRLTVL.